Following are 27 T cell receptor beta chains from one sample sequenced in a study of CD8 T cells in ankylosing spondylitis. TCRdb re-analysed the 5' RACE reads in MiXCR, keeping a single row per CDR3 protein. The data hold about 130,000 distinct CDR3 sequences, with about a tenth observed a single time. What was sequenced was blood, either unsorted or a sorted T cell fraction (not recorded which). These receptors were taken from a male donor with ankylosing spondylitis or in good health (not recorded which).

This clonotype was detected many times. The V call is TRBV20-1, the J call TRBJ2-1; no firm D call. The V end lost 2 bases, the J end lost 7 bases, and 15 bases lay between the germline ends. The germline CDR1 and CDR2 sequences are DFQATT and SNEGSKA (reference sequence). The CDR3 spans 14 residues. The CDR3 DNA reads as TGCAGTGCTAGACGAACCGTCTTGAGAAATGAGCAGTTCTTC. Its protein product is CSARRTVLRNEQFF.

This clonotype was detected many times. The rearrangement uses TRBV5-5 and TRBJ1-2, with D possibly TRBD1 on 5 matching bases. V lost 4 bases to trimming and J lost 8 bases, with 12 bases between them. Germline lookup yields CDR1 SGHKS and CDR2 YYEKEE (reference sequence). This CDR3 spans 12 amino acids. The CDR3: CASSRTGDGYTF. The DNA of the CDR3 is TGTGCCAGCAGCAGAACAGGTGACGGCTACACCTTC.

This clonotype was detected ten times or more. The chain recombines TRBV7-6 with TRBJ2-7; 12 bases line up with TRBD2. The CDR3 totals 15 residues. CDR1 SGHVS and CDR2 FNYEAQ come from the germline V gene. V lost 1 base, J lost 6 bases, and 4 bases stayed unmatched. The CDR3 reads CASSLVGTSGLEQYF. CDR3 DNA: TGTGCCAGCAGCTTAGTAGGGACTAGCGGGCTCGAGCAGTACTTC.

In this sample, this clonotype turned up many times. The CDR3 spells CSVIPARVNTEAFF. CDR3 in DNA: TGCAGCGTTATACCGGCGCGGGTGAACACTGAAGCTTTCTTT. The rearrangement joins TRBV29-1 to TRBJ1-1; D unclear. This CDR3 comprises 14 residues. Trimming took 5 bases from V and 0 from J, leaving 13 bases between them. Germline loops: CDR1 SQVTM, CDR2 ANQGSEA. Supplemented by reference TRBV29-1 and TRBJ1-1, the full variable domain reads SAVISQKPSRDICQRGTSLTIQCQVDSQVTMMFWYRQQPGQSLTLIATANQGSEATYESGFVIDKFPISRPNLTFSTLTVSNMSPEDSSIYLCSVIPARVNTEAFFGQGTRLTVV.

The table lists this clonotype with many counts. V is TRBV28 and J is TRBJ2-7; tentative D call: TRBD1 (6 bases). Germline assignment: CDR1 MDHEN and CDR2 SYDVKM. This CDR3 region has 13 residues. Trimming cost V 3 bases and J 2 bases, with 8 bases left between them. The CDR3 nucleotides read TGTGCCAGCAGTTTTGGACAGACCTACGAGCAGTACTTC. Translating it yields CASSFGQTYEQYF.

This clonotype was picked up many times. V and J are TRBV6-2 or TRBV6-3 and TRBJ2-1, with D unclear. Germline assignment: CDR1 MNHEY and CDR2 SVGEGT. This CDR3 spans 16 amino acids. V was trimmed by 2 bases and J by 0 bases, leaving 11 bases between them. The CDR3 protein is CASSYVRRSSYNEQFF. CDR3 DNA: TGTGCCAGCAGTTACGTCCGGCGAAGCTCCTACAATGAGCAGTTCTTC.

CDR3: CASSPLAGGGTQYF. CDR3 DNA sequence: TGTGCCAGCAGCCCGCTAGCGGGAGGTGGGACCCAGTACTTC. The V call is TRBV11-2, the J call TRBJ2-5; the match to TRBD2 covers 11 bases. This CDR3 contains 14 residues. The junction had 6 bases not matched to a gene; V was cut back by 5 bases and J by 7 bases. CDR1 and CDR2 from the germline V gene are SGHAT and FQNNGV.

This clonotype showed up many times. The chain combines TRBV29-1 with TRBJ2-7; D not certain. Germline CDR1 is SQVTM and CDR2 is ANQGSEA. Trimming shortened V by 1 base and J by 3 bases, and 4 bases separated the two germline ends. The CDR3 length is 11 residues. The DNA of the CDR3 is TGCAGCGTTGAAGGAGGCTACGAGCAGTACTTC. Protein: CSVEGGYEQYF.

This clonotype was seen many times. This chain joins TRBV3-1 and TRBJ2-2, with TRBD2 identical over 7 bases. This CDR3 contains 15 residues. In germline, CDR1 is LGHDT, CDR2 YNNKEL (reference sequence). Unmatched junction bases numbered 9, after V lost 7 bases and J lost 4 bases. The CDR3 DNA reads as TGTGCCAGCACGCGTAGCGGCGGGGGCACCGGGGAGCTGTTTTTT. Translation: CASTRSGGGTGELFF.

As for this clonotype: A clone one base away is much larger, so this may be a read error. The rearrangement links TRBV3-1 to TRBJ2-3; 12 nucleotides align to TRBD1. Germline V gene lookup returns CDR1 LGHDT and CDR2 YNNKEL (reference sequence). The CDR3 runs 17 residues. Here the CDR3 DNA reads TGTGCCACCAGCCAATCTGGGACAGGGGGCAGTGGGGGTACGCAGTATTTT. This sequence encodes CATSQSGTGGSGGTQYF.

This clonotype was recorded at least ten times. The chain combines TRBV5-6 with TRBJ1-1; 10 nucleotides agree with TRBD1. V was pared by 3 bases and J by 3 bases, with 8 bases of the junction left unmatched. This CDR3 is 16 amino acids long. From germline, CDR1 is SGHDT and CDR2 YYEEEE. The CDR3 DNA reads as TGTGCCAGCAGCTACCTGACAGGGGGCTTGGACACTGAAGCTTTCTTT. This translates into CASSYLTGGLDTEAFF.

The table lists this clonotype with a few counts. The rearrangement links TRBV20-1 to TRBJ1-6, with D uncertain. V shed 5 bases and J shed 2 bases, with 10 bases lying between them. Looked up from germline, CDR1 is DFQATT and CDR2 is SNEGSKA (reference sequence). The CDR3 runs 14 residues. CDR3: CSAPRGAYNSPLHF. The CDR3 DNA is TGCAGTGCTCCCCGAGGCGCCTATAATTCACCCCTCCACTTT.

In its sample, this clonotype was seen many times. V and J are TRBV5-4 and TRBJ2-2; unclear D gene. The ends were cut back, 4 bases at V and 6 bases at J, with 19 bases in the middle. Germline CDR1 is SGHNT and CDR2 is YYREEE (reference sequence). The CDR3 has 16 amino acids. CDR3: CASSAPVASGAGELFF. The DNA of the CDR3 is TGTGCCAGCAGCGCCCCAGTTGCCTCTGGTGCCGGGGAGCTGTTTTTT.

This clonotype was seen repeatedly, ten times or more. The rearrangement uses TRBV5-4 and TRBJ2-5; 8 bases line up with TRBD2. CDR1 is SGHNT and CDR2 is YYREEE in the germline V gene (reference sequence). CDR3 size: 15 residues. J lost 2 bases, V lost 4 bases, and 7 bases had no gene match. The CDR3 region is CASSPKRELQETQYF. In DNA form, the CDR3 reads TGTGCCAGCAGCCCTAAGCGGGAGCTACAAGAGACCCAGTACTTC.

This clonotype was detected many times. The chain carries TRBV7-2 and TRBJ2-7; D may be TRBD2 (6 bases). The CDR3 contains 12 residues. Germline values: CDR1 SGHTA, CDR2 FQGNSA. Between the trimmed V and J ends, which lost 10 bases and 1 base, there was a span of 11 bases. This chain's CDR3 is CAIASASYEQYF. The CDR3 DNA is TGTGCCATCGCTAGCGCTTCCTACGAGCAGTACTTC.

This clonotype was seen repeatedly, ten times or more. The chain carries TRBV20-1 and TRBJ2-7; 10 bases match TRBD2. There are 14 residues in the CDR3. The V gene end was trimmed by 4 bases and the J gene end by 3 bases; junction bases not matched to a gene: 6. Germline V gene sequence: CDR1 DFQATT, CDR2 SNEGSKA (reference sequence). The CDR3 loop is CSATPGTSVYEQYF. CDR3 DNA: TGCAGTGCTACTCCCGGGACTAGCGTCTACGAGCAGTACTTC.

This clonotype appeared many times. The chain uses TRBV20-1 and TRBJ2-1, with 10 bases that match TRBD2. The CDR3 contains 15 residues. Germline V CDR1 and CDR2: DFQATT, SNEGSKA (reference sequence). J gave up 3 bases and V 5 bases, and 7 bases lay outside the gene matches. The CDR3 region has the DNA TGCAGTGCTTTACAGCGGGAGGGCCTCTACAATGAGCAGTTCTTC. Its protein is CSALQREGLYNEQFF.

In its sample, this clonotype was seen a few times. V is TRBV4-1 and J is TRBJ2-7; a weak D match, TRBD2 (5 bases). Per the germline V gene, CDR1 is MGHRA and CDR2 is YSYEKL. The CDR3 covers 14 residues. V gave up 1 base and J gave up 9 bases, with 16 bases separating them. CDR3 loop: CASSQAGTLRGQYF. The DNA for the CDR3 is TGCGCCAGCAGCCAAGCGGGAACCCTACGAGGGCAGTACTTC.

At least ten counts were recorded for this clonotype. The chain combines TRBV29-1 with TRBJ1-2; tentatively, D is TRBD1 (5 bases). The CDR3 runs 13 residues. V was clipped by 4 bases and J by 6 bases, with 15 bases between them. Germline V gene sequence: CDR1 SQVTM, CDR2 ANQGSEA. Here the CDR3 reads CSVVVRAGHGYTF. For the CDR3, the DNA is TGCAGCGTTGTAGTGCGGGCAGGGCATGGCTACACCTTC.

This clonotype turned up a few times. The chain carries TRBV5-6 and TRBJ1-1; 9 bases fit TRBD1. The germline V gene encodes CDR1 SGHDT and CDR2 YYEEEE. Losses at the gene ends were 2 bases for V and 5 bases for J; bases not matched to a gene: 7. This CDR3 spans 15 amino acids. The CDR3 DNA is TGTGCCAGCAGCTTCCCCGGCGGACAGGGGACTGAAGCTTTCTTT. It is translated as CASSFPGGQGTEAFF.

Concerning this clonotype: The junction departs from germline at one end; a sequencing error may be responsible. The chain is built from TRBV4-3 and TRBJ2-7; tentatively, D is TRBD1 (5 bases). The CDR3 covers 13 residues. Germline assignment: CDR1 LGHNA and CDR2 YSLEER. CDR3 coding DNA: TGCGCCAGCAGCCGCAGGGCCTCCAACGAGCAGTACTTC. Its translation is CASSRRASNEQYF.

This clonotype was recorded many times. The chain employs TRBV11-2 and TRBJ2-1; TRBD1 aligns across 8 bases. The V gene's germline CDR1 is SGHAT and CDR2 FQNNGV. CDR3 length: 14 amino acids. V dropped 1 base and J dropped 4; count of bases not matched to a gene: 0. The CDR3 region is CASSLGTGYNEQFF. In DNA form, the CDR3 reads TGTGCCAGCAGCTTAGGGACAGGGTACAATGAGCAGTTCTTC.

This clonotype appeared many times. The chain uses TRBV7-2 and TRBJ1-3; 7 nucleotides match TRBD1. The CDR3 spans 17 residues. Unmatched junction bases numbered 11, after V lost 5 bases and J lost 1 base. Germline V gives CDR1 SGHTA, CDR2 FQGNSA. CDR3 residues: CASSARGRGESGNTIYF. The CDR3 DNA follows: TGTGCCAGCAGCGCGAGGGGCAGGGGGGAGTCTGGAAACACCATATATTTT.

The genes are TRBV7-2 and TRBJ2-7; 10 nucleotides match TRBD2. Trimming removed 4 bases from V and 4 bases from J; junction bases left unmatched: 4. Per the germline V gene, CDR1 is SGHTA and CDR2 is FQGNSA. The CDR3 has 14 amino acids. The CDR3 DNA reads TGTGCCAGCAGCTACAGTAGCGGGGGGTACGAGCAGTACTTC. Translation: CASSYSSGGYEQYF.

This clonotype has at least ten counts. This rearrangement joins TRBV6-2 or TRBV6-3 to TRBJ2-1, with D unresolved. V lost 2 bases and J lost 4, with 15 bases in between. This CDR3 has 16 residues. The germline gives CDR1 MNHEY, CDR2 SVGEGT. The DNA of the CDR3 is TGTGCCAGCAGTTACGCTGGATGGCCCGGATACAATGAGCAGTTCTTC. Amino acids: CASSYAGWPGYNEQFF.

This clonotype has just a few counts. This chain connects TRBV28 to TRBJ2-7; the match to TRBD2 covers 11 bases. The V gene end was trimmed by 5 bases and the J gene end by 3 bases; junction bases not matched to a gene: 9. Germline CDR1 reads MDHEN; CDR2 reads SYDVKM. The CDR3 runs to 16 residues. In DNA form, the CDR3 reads TGTGCCAGCAGTGCCCCCTCCGGGACTAGCGGCTACGAGCAGTACTTC. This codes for CASSAPSGTSGYEQYF.

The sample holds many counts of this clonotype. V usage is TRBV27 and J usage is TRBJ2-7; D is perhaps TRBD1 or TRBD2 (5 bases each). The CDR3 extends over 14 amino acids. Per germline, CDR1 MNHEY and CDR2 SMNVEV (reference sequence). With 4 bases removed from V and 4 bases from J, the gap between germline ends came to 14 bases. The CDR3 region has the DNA TGTGCCAGCAGTTACGGGACGGTCGGTTACGAGCAGTACTTC. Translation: CASSYGTVGYEQYF.